These 15 T cell receptor beta chains share one sample of origin, sequenced in a study of CD8 T cells in Susac syndrome. Random hexamers primed reverse transcription of roughly 0.5 to 1 ug RNA. From the immunoSEQ multiplex PCR reads, TCRdb called clonotypes with MiXCR, one entry per CDR3 protein. In the table there are about 300,000 distinct CDR3 sequences, about 85% of which are singletons. The sample comprised CD8+ T cells from PBMCs. The receptors stem from a human donor with multiple sclerosis.

The table lists this clonotype with a count of one. V and J are TRBV27 and TRBJ1-1; D remains unclear. Trimming shortened V by 8 bases and J by 3 bases, and 19 bases separated the two germline ends. This CDR3 spans 15 amino acids. The germline V gene has CDR1 MNHEY and CDR2 SMNVEV (reference sequence). The DNA of the CDR3 is TGTGCCAGCGGTGGATGGTTGTCTTCGGACACTGAAGCTTTCTTT. Translated: CASGGWLSSDTEAFF.

Concerning this clonotype itself: One end of the junction is discordant with germline, which a read error may explain. The rearrangement links TRBV28 to TRBJ2-6; the D call may be TRBD1 or TRBD2 (5 bases each). The CDR3 loop spans 17 amino acids. Germline assignment: CDR1 MDHEN and CDR2 SYDVKM. CDR3 protein: CASSFRWDVGGANVLIF. CDR3 sequence (DNA): TGTGCCAGCAGTTTCCGTTGGGACGTCGGTGGGGCCAACGTCCTGATTTTC.

This clonotype was detected only a few times. The V and J genes are TRBV28 and TRBJ1-1; D is perhaps TRBD1 (6 bases). The CDR3 extends over 15 amino acids. V was clipped by 3 bases and J by 0 bases, with 11 bases between them. Germline CDR1 reads MDHEN; CDR2 reads SYDVKM. The CDR3 here is CASSFVGGMNTEAFF. The DNA for the CDR3 is TGTGCCAGCAGTTTCGTGGGGGGCATGAACACTGAAGCTTTCTTT. The variable domain in full, completed from reference TRBV28 and TRBJ1-1, reads DVKVTQSSRYLVKRTGEKVFLECVQDMDHENMFWYRQDPGLGLRLIYFSYDVKMKEKGDIPEGYSVSREKKERFSLILESASTNQTSMYLCASSFVGGMNTEAFFGQGTRLTVV.

The chain links TRBV12-2 to TRBJ1-1; the table calls TRBD1, which could not be checked here. TRBV12-2 is a pseudogene locus. The CDR3 has 14 residues. The CDR3 protein is CASRTGQGGPEAFF. DNA for the CDR3: TGTGCAAGTCGCACGGGACAGGGAGGCCCTGAAGCTTTCTTT.

The chain employs TRBV12-3 or TRBV12-4 and TRBJ1-1; D ambiguous. V lost 6 bases, J lost 5 bases, and 13 bases lay in between. The CDR3 runs 13 residues. The CDR3 DNA is TGTGCCAGCAGACCTCCGAGCAGGACTGAAGCTTTCTTT. Translating gives CASRPPSRTEAFF.

The V and J genes are TRBV9 and TRBJ2-7; tentative D call: TRBD2 (6 bases). The CDR3 runs 15 residues. From germline, CDR1 is SGDLS and CDR2 YYNGEE. V gave up 0 bases and J gave up 0 bases, with 10 bases separating them. CDR3 DNA: TGTGCCAGCAGCGTAGGTGGCGGGACCTCCTACGAGCAGTACTTC. It encodes CASSVGGGTSYEQYF.

The chain's CDR3 is CASSAGTGGTSTDTQYF. The DNA of the CDR3 is TGTGCCAGCAGTGCCGGGACAGGGGGAACAAGCACAGATACGCAGTATTTT. The chain couples TRBV5-4 to TRBJ2-3; 11 bases are a match to TRBD1. The V segment lost 5 bases and the J segment 0 bases; nucleotides outside the gene matches: 8. Germline V CDR1 and CDR2: SGHNT, YYREEE (reference sequence). This CDR3 region has 17 residues.

CDR3 sequence: CASSLGQVEQFF. DNA of the CDR3: TGTGCCAGCAGCTTGGGGCAAGTCGAGCAGTTCTTC. V gene TRBV5-6 combines with J gene TRBJ2-1; D is undetermined. The germline V gene encodes CDR1 SGHDT and CDR2 YYEEEE. The V and J ends lost 0 bases and 10 bases respectively, with 8 bases between them. CDR3 size: 12 residues.

The rearrangement uses TRBV10-3 and TRBJ2-1; TRBD2 matches at 12 bases. V gave up 5 bases and J gave up 5 bases; unmatched junction bases: 10. The CDR3 is made up of 17 amino acids. CDR1 and CDR2 (germline): ENHRY, SYGVKD. As DNA, the CDR3 is TGTGCCATCAGTTCACCGGGACTAGCGGGCGGGGACAATGAGCAGTTCTTC. Translation gives CAISSPGLAGGDNEQFF.

The chain uses TRBV14 and TRBJ1-2; D is unclear. V lost 5 bases and J 0 bases, leaving 16 bases between the germline ends. Germline CDR1 reads SGHDN; CDR2 reads FVKESK. This CDR3 is 16 amino acids long. CDR3 sequence: CASSAHPGRPNYGYTF. The CDR3 DNA reads TGTGCCAGCAGCGCCCACCCGGGTAGGCCTAACTATGGCTACACCTTC.

This clonotype was counted once. The chain carries TRBV5-4 and TRBJ1-3; no clear D gene. The V and J ends lost 4 bases and 3 bases respectively, with 11 bases between them. CDR3 length: 14 amino acids. Germline V lookup: CDR1 SGHNT, CDR2 YYREEE (reference sequence). CDR3 in amino acids: CASSTEGDGNTIYF. DNA for the CDR3: TGTGCCAGCAGCACGGAGGGTGATGGAAACACCATATATTTT.

The chain couples TRBV9 to TRBJ1-6, with 7 bases that match TRBD1. V shed 4 bases, J shed 9 bases, and the junction held 4 bases outside the gene matches. The V gene's germline CDR1 is SGDLS and CDR2 YYNGEE. The CDR3 contains 13 residues. The CDR3 sequence is CASSPWDSSPLHF. The CDR3 DNA reads TGTGCCAGCAGCCCGTGGGACAGTTCACCCCTCCACTTT.

The V gene is TRBV9, the J gene TRBJ2-1; D may correspond to TRBD1 or TRBD2 (5 bases each). Germline values: CDR1 SGDLS, CDR2 YYNGEE. The V end was cut by 1 base, the J end by 6 bases, with 17 bases between. CDR3 length equals 16 residues. As DNA, the CDR3 is TGTGCCAGCAGCGTAAGTGGGACCGCCAATCCCAATGAGCAGTTCTTC. It encodes CASSVSGTANPNEQFF.

V and J are TRBV6-1 and TRBJ2-1; 8 bases line up with TRBD1. V was clipped by 7 bases and J by 7 bases; unmatched bases: 6. Germline assignment: CDR1 MNHNS and CDR2 SASEGT. The CDR3 runs 13 residues. The CDR3 is CASTHRGKNEQFF. The CDR3 DNA is TGTGCCAGCACCCACAGGGGGAAAAATGAGCAGTTCTTC.

The gene calls are TRBV20-1 and TRBJ1-4; the D is unclear. V was trimmed by 3 bases and J by 5 bases, leaving 19 bases between them. Germline CDR1 DFQATT, CDR2 SNEGSKA (reference sequence). The CDR3 consists of 16 residues. This CDR3 is CSASKISARKNEKLFF. The CDR3 DNA follows: TGCAGTGCTAGTAAGATTTCGGCCAGAAAGAATGAAAAACTGTTTTTT.